A selection of T cell receptor beta chains follows, all from one sample in a study of blood T cell repertoires in COVID-19. The protocol was immunoSEQ multiplex PCR, while the TCRdb copy is restricted to in-frame clones and leaves out a portion. In the table there are about 220,000 clones, roughly 82% of which are singletons. The sample comprised peripheral blood. The receptors stem from a man aged 50 to 59 with active or convalescent COVID-19. CDR3s include the opening cysteine and the closing phenylalanine or tryptophan. A D gene is named only where the DNA matches it firmly. Only part of the rows carry a size: once, few, many, or a class if the clone is expanded.

V	J	size	D	length	CDR3	DNA
TRBV4-2	TRBJ2-3	NA	TRBD2	17	CASSQDPGGWSTDTQYF	TGTGCCAGCAGCCAAGATCCGGGGGGGTGGAGCACAGATACGCAGTATTTT
TRBV10-3	TRBJ1-1	NA	TRBD1	13	CAIRGQGRTEAFF	TGTGCCATCAGGGGACAGGGAAGGACTGAAGCTTTCTTT
TRBV28	TRBJ2-5	NA	NA	15	CASSPPGRGQETQYF	TGTGCCAGCAGTCCCCCGGGGAGGGGGCAAGAGACCCAGTACTTC
TRBV9	TRBJ1-3	NA	NA	13	CASTEAHGNTIYF	TGTGCCAGCACGGAGGCCCACGGAAACACCATATATTTT
TRBV28	TRBJ2-2	NA	TRBD1	17	CASRADKGARNTGELFF	TGTGCCAGCAGGGCCGACAAGGGGGCGCGTAACACCGGGGAGCTGTTTTTT
TRBV7-2	TRBJ1-2	few	TRBD1	14	CASSRGQGLYGYTF	TGTGCCAGCAGCCGGGGACAGGGACTCTATGGCTACACCTTC
TRBV18	TRBJ2-2	NA	TRBD2	19	CASSPALAVPAQDTGELFF	TGTGCCAGCTCACCAGCACTAGCGGTCCCCGCTCAGGACACCGGGGAGCTGTTTTTT
TRBV18	TRBJ1-4	NA	TRBD1	17	CASSNTPDRGRAEKLFF	TGTGCCAGCTCCAACACCCCCGACAGGGGGCGGGCTGAAAAACTGTTTTTT
TRBV28	TRBJ1-5	few	NA	13	CASSLGSYQPQHF	TGTGCCAGCAGTTTGGGCAGTTATCAGCCCCAGCATTTT
TRBV9	TRBJ1-2	NA	NA	10	CASSASGYTF	TGTGCCAGCAGCGCCTCTGGCTACACCTTC
TRBV25-1	TRBJ1-3	NA	TRBD1	17	CASSDTKNTGEGNTIYF	TGTGCCAGCAGTGATACAAAAAATACAGGGGAAGGAAACACCATATATTTT
TRBV5-5	TRBJ2-3	few	NA	13	CASSFGNTDTQYF	TGTGCCAGCAGCTTCGGGAACACAGATACGCAGTATTTT
TRBV15	TRBJ1-3	few	TRBD1	18	CATSSRPHGQGSGNTIYF	TGTGCCACCAGCTCTAGGCCCCATGGACAGGGCTCTGGAAACACCATATATTTT
TRBV6-6	TRBJ2-7	NA	NA	13	CASSPWSGYEQYF	TGTGCCAGCAGTCCCTGGAGTGGTTACGAGCAGTACTTC
TRBV29-1	TRBJ1-2	NA	TRBD1	12	CSVGTGGGGYTF	TGCAGCGTCGGGACAGGGGGTGGAGGCTACACCTTC
TRBV18	TRBJ1-5	NA	NA	17	CASSSGDPQYSNQPQHF	TGTGCCAGCTCTTCGGGGGATCCCCAATATAGCAATCAGCCCCAGCATTTT
TRBV18	TRBJ1-6	NA	NA	15	CASSPQAVGESPLHF	TGTGCCAGCTCACCACAGGCAGTAGGGGAATCACCCCTCCACTTT
TRBV15	TRBJ1-1	NA	NA	15	CATSRDHRGMTEAFF	TGTGCCACCAGCAGAGATCATCGGGGGATGACTGAAGCTTTCTTT
TRBV11-3	TRBJ2-3	NA	NA	14	CASSLAGEADTQYF	TGTGCCAGCAGCTTAGCGGGAGAGGCAGATACGCAGTATTTT
TRBV25-1	TRBJ1-1	NA	NA	16	CASSEYPAGAYTEAFF	TGTGCCAGCAGTGAATATCCGGCAGGGGCTTACACTGAAGCTTTCTTT
TRBV18	TRBJ2-2	NA	NA	15	CASSPPFPGSGELFF	TGTGCCAGCTCACCACCTTTCCCCGGGTCCGGGGAGCTGTTTTTT
TRBV28	TRBJ1-1	NA	TRBD1	14	CASSSPGGRTEAFF	TGTGCCAGCAGTTCCCCAGGGGGTAGGACTGAAGCTTTCTTT
TRBV3-1/TRBV3-2	TRBJ2-6	NA	NA	16	CASSQVRGSGANVLTF	TGTGCCAGCAGCCAGGTACGGGGCTCTGGGGCCAACGTCCTGACTTTC
TRBV28	TRBJ1-1	few	NA	14	CASSARGRVTEAFF	TGTGCCAGCAGTGCCAGGGGTAGGGTCACTGAAGCTTTCTTT
TRBV5-1	TRBJ2-3	NA	NA	14	CASSPQGSTDTQYF	TGCGCCAGCAGCCCCCAGGGAAGCACAGATACGCAGTATTTT
TRBV7-8	TRBJ1-1	NA	NA	13	CASSWGRETEAFF	TGTGCCAGCAGCTGGGGGAGGGAAACTGAAGCTTTCTTT
TRBV6-5	TRBJ1-5	NA	TRBD1	14	CASSYTGGDQPQHF	TGTGCCAGCAGTTACACAGGGGGCGATCAGCCCCAGCATTTT
TRBV5-4	TRBJ2-1	NA	TRBD1	15	CASSSADRGQVEQFF	TGTGCCAGCAGCTCTGCGGACAGGGGGCAGGTTGAGCAGTTCTTC
TRBV5-1	TRBJ2-5	NA	NA	15	CASSLIVAARETQYF	TGCGCCAGCAGCTTGATAGTCGCTGCAAGAGAGACCCAGTACTTC
TRBV6-6	TRBJ1-1	once	NA	16	CASSPSQGLMNTEAFF	TGTGCCAGCAGCCCATCACAGGGATTAATGAACACTGAAGCTTTCTTT
TRBV2	TRBJ2-3	NA	TRBD2	17	CASSEAGLAGAADTQYF	TGTGCCAGCAGTGAAGCAGGATTGGCGGGAGCCGCAGATACGCAGTATTTT
TRBV19	TRBJ1-4	NA	NA	15	CASSSYVSTNEKLFF	TGTGCCAGTAGTTCCTACGTTTCAACTAATGAAAAACTGTTTTTT
TRBV11-1	TRBJ1-5	once	NA	18	CASSLAEWQGYSNQPQHF	TGTGCCAGCAGCTTAGCGGAATGGCAGGGCTATAGCAATCAGCCCCAGCATTTT
TRBV19	TRBJ1-4	NA	NA	16	CASSIGYGGNYEKLFF	TGTGCCAGTAGTATCGGATACGGCGGGAATTATGAAAAACTGTTTTTT
TRBV27	TRBJ2-5	NA	NA	13	CASSLSQGQTQYF	TGTGCCAGCAGTTTAAGTCAGGGCCAGACCCAGTACTTC
TRBV10-3	TRBJ1-5	NA	TRBD1	15	CAISEWTGSNQPQHF	TGTGCCATCAGTGAGTGGACAGGTAGCAATCAGCCCCAGCATTTT
TRBV4-2	TRBJ1-2	NA	TRBD1	15	CASSRMDRENYGYTF	TGTGCCAGCAGCCGAATGGACAGGGAAAACTATGGCTACACCTTC
TRBV5-1	TRBJ1-6	NA	NA	16	CASSSDSRTFNSPLHF	TGCGCCAGCAGTTCAGACAGCCGGACCTTTAATTCACCCCTCCACTTT
TRBV5-1	TRBJ2-1	NA	NA	14	CASTFPNLALEQFF	TGCGCCAGCACCTTCCCCAACCTAGCTCTTGAGCAGTTCTTC
TRBV28	TRBJ2-3	NA	NA	10	CASSDTAQYF	TGTGCCAGCAGTGACACTGCGCAGTATTTT
TRBV20-1	TRBJ2-2	NA	NA	11	CSASSTGELFF	TGCAGTGCTAGCTCCACCGGGGAGCTGTTTTTT
TRBV1	TRBJ2-2	NA	NA	21	CTSSQDPLWAAGGPSPGELFF	TGCACCAGCAGCCAAGATCCCCTGTGGGCAGCGGGGGGGCCTAGTCCCGGGGAGCTGTTTTTT